One T cell receptor (beta chain) is described in this entry. This specimen belongs to a study of spatial heterogeneity in lung cancer. Each TCR cDNA molecule carried a unique molecular identifier. TCRdb called the 5' RACE reads again in MiXCR, with one record for every CDR3 protein. The sample contains about 120,000 distinct CDR3 sequences, 10% to 15% of which appear only once. Germline V CDR1 and CDR2: SGHAT, FQNNGV. With 5 bases removed from V and 1 base from J, the gap between germline ends came to 11 bases. This CDR3 is built from 14 residues. Indicated time point: blood at routine non-recurrence follow-up after resection. Tumor, nontumor lung or frozen PBMC supplied whole RNA, sequenced without sorting.

The chain combines TRBV11-2 with TRBJ2-5; D gene unclear. Sequenced material: PBMCs, taken at follow-up. This receptor was taken from a male donor with early-stage non-small cell lung cancer. The CDR3 nucleotides read TGTGCCAGCAGCCCGTTTGGATCCCAAGAGACCCAGTACTTC. This encodes CASSPFGSQETQYF.